The T cell receptor beta chain described here comes from a study of T cell responses to AZD1222 COVID-19 vaccine (dated by TCRdb to the early 2020s). A note on the overall study: Because spike-specific TCR depth and breadth did not differ between the two schedules, AZD1222 recipients who got a second dose at roughly 4 weeks were pooled with those who got a second dose at roughly 12 weeks. Enrollment into the trials was organized by age into subgroups of 18-55, 56-69 and 70-plus years, and those subgroups contained roughly 150, 30 and 60 TCR-sequenced participants, respectively. TCR sequencing was performed for about 250 trial participants, of whom about 200 were given two doses of AZD1222 and roughly 25 were given two doses of MenACWY control vaccine.

The time point label, as the study defines it: baseline before first vaccination. Samples from vaccinated people were obtained from the UK trials COV001 and COV002, which included a single-blind randomized controlled phase 2/3 trial of AZD1222 (ChAdOx1 nCoV-19) in healthy adults. Trial participant PBMC samples were collected at day 0 and day 28 after the second dose for TCRbeta chain sequencing. Between the V and J ends, shortened by 4 bases and 4 bases respectively, the junction contains 16 bases. Taken from cysteine to phenylalanine, the CDR3 has 15 residues. The sequence is cut down to CDR3 DNA, 45 bases in frame from base 1. CDR1 SNHLY and CDR2 FYNNEI were looked up in the germline V gene. Regarding this clone: Its antigen is currently not known. Per-nucleotide qualities are absent, and no much larger clonotype sits a single base away.

The CDR3 regions of human TCRbeta chains were analyzed by immunosequencing. As for how the authors treated the data: TCRs in the repertoires were matched against a reference library of SARS-CoV-2-specific TCRs that had been generated with the MIRA antigen-specificity platform. Breadth was defined as the fraction of unique TCRs that were SARS-CoV-2-associated. Depth was defined as the fraction of total T cells that were SARS-CoV-2-associated. Using the MIRA data, each spike-specific TCR was mapped to the spike region that the TCR reacts to and placed in a CD4 or CD8 class. Log10-transformed breadth and depth values were compared by one-way ANOVA with Sidak's multiple comparisons tests. As stored in TCRdb, this immuneACCESS dataset retains in-frame rearrangements with V and J assigned. A fraction of the clones does not appear; measured against another copy, unresolved V genes explain less than half of the discrepancy, and the remainder lacks a known reason. The D gene and trimming were derived from the DNA, and the V and J assignments and clone size from that table. In all, the sample holds roughly 140,000 clones, and about 90% of those were seen once. Clones ranked in the top ten supply roughly 4.7% of the sample.

What the authors observed across the whole study: Vaccine-associated CD4 TCRs spanned the whole spike protein, with dominant responses in regions 160-218 and 743-854. After two AZD1222 doses, spike-specific TCR breadth and depth were significantly higher than at day 0 and than in MenACWY recipients. The 56-69-year group was small, and its depth increase did not reach significance, likely because of low power. No day 14 peak-response samples were available, so repertoires were characterized only after the peak T cell response. Participants were mostly white British, with more females than males. The authors suggested clonal diversity may have been underestimated. Nearly half of unique spike-specific TCRs reportedly recognized epitopes outside regions mutated in the B.1.351 and B.1.1.7 variants. Conclusions about previously exposed vaccinees are limited because only 6 or 7 AZD1222 recipients were SARS-CoV-2 seropositive at baseline.

The sequence came from an adult in good health. The sequence joins TRBV2 to TRBJ1-2, with TRBD1 as a weak D call on 6 bases. Sequences were derived from peripheral blood, sampled on day 0 of AZD1222 vaccination. The CDR3 protein sequence reads: CASSGPAGEVYGYTF. Read as DNA, the sequence is TGTGCCAGCAGTGGACCCGCAGGGGAGGTCTATGGCTACACCTTC.